This entry concerns a single TCR beta chain. The data belong to a study of blood T cell repertoires in COVID-19. The wider study: Specimens from acute and convalescent COVID-19 originated in the United States, Italy and Spain.

As originally analysed: Estimates of nucleated cell counts were drawn from the amplification of reference gene primers. Data came from immunoSEQ multiplex PCR; TCRdb stores just in-frame clones and leaves some out. V, J and clone size are those of that table, while D and trimming were read from the DNA. The data show over 200,000 clones, 70% to 90% seen once. The sequence came from a man between 45 and 60 years old with COVID-19, enrolled during active disease. The sample was peripheral blood.

In DNA, the CDR3 is TGTGCCAGCAGTTTATCGCAGGGGCGGGGGAATGGCTACACCTTC. This translates into CASSLSQGRGNGYTF. V gene TRBV27 combines with J gene TRBJ1-2; D is perhaps TRBD1 (6 bases). Germline V gives CDR1 MNHEY, CDR2 SMNVEV (reference sequence). V lost 0 bases, J lost 6 bases, and 14 bases lay in between. This CDR3 region has 15 residues.